This is a list of T cell receptor beta chains from one sample in a study of response to subunit inactivated influenza vaccine. TCRdb called the RT-PCR reads again in MiXCR, with one record for every CDR3 protein. The data hold under 550,000 distinct CDR3 sequences, with approximately 7.7% observed a single time. Sequences were derived from PBMCs from blood, sampled 23 months after vaccination. These receptors were collected from a man between 50 and 75 years old who received an inactivated influenza vaccine. The CDR3 runs from the conserved cysteine through the conserved F or W. D genes are given only for firm matches. Where a row states a size, it is once, few, many or the class of an expanded clone; other rows omit it.

many	NA	TRBV5-1	TRBJ2-6	15	TGCGCCAGCAGCTTGGCTGGCTCTGGGGCCAACGTCCTGACTTTC	CASSLAGSGANVLTF
few	NA	TRBV6-5	TRBJ1-1	15	TGTGCCAGCAGTTACTCGAGGGGGGGGCGTACTGAAGCTTTCTTT	CASSYSRGGRTEAFF
NA	TRBD2	TRBV12-3/TRBV12-4	TRBJ2-5	13	TGTGCCAGCACCCCTAGCGGGGGAGAGACCCAGTACTTC	CASTPSGGETQYF
NA	TRBD1	TRBV15	TRBJ2-7	16	TGTGCCACCAGCATGCTGCGGAACAGGGGTTTCGACGAGCAGTACTTC	CATSMLRNRGFDEQYF
NA	TRBD1	TRBV7-9	TRBJ2-7	15	TGTGCCAGCAGCTTAGTAGTACAGGGGGCCATCGAGCAGTACTTC	CASSLVVQGAIEQYF
NA	TRBD2	TRBV7-2	TRBJ2-2	15	TGTGCCAGCAGCATACTAGCGGGAGGGACCGGGGAGCTGTTTTTT	CASSILAGGTGELFF
few	NA	TRBV5-6	TRBJ2-5	14	TGTGCCAGCAGCTTGGGTACCGCCAGACCGACCCAGTACTTC	CASSLGTARPTQYF
many	NA	TRBV20-1	TRBJ1-4	14	TGCAGTGCTAGAGGTGGCGCGGCTAATGAAAAACTGTTTTTT	CSARGGAANEKLFF
few	NA	TRBV24-1	TRBJ2-2	16	TGTGCCACCAGTGAGGCGGGACTCCAGGGCACCGGGGAGCTGTTTTTT	CATSEAGLQGTGELFF
NA	NA	TRBV20-1	TRBJ2-7	15	TGCAGTGCTAGACCGGCGGCCGGGGGATGGAACGAGCAGTACTTC	CSARPAAGGWNEQYF
NA	TRBD2	TRBV6-2/TRBV6-3	TRBJ2-1	18	TGTGCCAGCAGTTACCCGAGCGGGAGAGGTCAAAGAGGCAATGAGCAGTTCTTC	CASSYPSGRGQRGNEQFF
NA	NA	TRBV21-1	TRBJ2-2	17	TGTGCCAGCAGTCTCCCCGAGTCCCGAGCGAACACCGGGGAGCTGTTTTTT	CASSLPESRANTGELFF
NA	NA	TRBV3-1	TRBJ2-4	13	TGTGCCAGCAGCCAAGCGGGACGCAACATTCAGTACTTC	CASSQAGRNIQYF
many	TRBD1	TRBV7-2	TRBJ2-7	14	TGTGCCAGCAGCCAACGACAGGGAATCTACGAGCAGTACTTC	CASSQRQGIYEQYF
NA	TRBD2	TRBV11-3	TRBJ2-1	16	TGTGCCAGCAGCAAGGGGAGCGGGACCTCCTACAATGAGCAGTTCTTC	CASSKGSGTSYNEQFF
many	TRBD1	TRBV20-1	TRBJ2-7	16	TGCAGTGCTAGAGATAAGGGCAGGGGACAGTCATACGAGCAGTACTTC	CSARDKGRGQSYEQYF
NA	TRBD1	TRBV27	TRBJ1-1	13	TGTGCCAGCAAGGGGGCATCGAACACTGAAGCTTTCTTT	CASKGASNTEAFF
few	NA	TRBV7-9	TRBJ2-7	14	TGTGCCAGCAGCTTTACAGGACAGTGGTACGAGCAGTACTTC	CASSFTGQWYEQYF
few	NA	TRBV27	TRBJ1-2	13	TGTGCCAGCAGTCAGAGTTCAGCCACGGGTTACTACTTC	CASSQSSATGYYF
many	TRBD2	TRBV4-2	TRBJ2-1	18	TGTGCCAGCAGCCAAGTTATGACTAGCGGGAGACCACTCAATGAGCAGTTCTTC	CASSQVMTSGRPLNEQFF
NA	TRBD2	TRBV7-2	TRBJ2-1	17	TGTGCCAGCAGCATAGGCGGTGGCGGGAGTTTCTACAATGAGCAGTTCTTC	CASSIGGGGSFYNEQFF
NA	NA	TRBV11-2	TRBJ2-1	17	TGTGCCAGCAGCTCGCCCCAGGGCAGGGGCCTCTACAATGAGCAGTTCTTC	CASSSPQGRGLYNEQFF
few	TRBD2	TRBV2	TRBJ2-3	16	TGTGCCAGCAGTGATGCGGGACTAGCGGGAGCAGATACGCAGTATTTT	CASSDAGLAGADTQYF
many	NA	TRBV29-1	TRBJ2-5	15	TGCAGCGTTGAAGATGAGGACCTGAAGCTCGAGACCCAGTACTTC	CSVEDEDLKLETQYF
many	NA	TRBV11-2	TRBJ1-5	13	TGTGCCAGCAGCACCGACCTTAATCAGCCCCAGCATTTT	CASSTDLNQPQHF
few	NA	TRBV20-1	TRBJ2-2	15	TGCAGTGCTAGAGATCCCCAATCGAACACCGGGGAGCTGTTTTTT	CSARDPQSNTGELFF
NA	NA	TRBV19	TRBJ1-1	16	TGTGCCAGTAGCCTAGATCCAGGGACCGTGAACACTGAAGCTTTCTTT	CASSLDPGTVNTEAFF
few	NA	TRBV11-2	TRBJ1-3	15	TGTGCCAGCAGCTCCAACCTCATGGGTAGGGACACCATATATTTT	CASSSNLMGRDTIYF
few	NA	TRBV30	TRBJ1-5	13	TGTGCCTGGAGTCAGGACGGTAATCAGCCCCAGCATTTT	CAWSQDGNQPQHF
many	NA	TRBV18	TRBJ2-7	13	TGTGCCAGCTCACCTGGGCTATCCTACGAGCAGTACTTC	CASSPGLSYEQYF
many	NA	TRBV5-1	TRBJ2-5	13	TGCGCCAGCAGCTTGGGGAAACAAGAGACCCAGTACTTC	CASSLGKQETQYF
many	NA	TRBV9	TRBJ2-1	15	TGTGCCAGCAGCACCCGGGATCTAACCTACAATGAGCAGTTCTTC	CASSTRDLTYNEQFF
NA	NA	TRBV6-5	TRBJ2-7	16	TGTGCCAGCAGTTACTCCTCATTCACCATCTCCTACGAGCAGTACTTC	CASSYSSFTISYEQYF